The 9 T cell receptor beta chains in this list originate from one sample, sequenced in a study of vaccination and CD4 T cells after COVID-19. Treatment given: roughly 10-day PBMC culture with coronavirus spike peptide pools or control peptides (ViraFEST assay). Scientists ran DNA taken from cultured CD4+ T cells through the Oncomine TCR Beta short-read assay for sequencing. Using its own MiXCR run on the PCR reads, TCRdb lists one record per CDR3 protein. The data show nearly 5,500 distinct CDR3 sequences, roughly 46% seen once. Antigens of these TCRs are unknown. Sequencing was done on a sample of CD4+ T cells from blood, cultured in vitro. The receptors originated from a human donor who had recovered from COVID-19.

This chain links TRBV11-1 with TRBJ2-3; maybe TRBD2 (5 bases). V was cut by 2 bases and J by 1 base, with 19 bases left in between. The CDR3 covers 18 residues. Germline loops: CDR1 SGHAT, CDR2 FQDESV (reference sequence). CDR3 DNA: TGTGCCAGCAGCTTAACCTTAGCGTCTTTTTCGGGCACAGATACGCAGTATTTT. As protein: CASSLTLASFSGTDTQYF.

The chain uses TRBV7-2 and TRBJ1-4; 9 bases match TRBD1. CDR1 SGHTA and CDR2 FQGNSA come from the germline V gene. This CDR3 has 15 residues. Trimming at V came to 1 base and at J to 14 bases, leaving 11 bases not matched to a gene. This chain's CDR3 is CASSLERTAGTGLFF. The CDR3 DNA reads as TGTGCCAGCAGCTTAGAACGAACCGCCGGGACAGGGCTGTTTTTT.

This clonotype has just a few counts. The V call is TRBV7-2, the J call TRBJ1-6; D is ambiguous. Germline values: CDR1 SGHTA, CDR2 FQGNSA. The length of the CDR3 is 15 residues. V was clipped by 1 base and J by 7 bases, with 11 bases between them. The CDR3 is CASSLEDPVNSPLHF. CDR3 bases: TGTGCCAGCAGCTTAGAGGATCCGGTAAATTCACCCCTCCACTTT.

This clonotype was counted a few times. The chain joins TRBV7-2 to TRBJ1-2; 7 bases fit TRBD1. CDR3 length: 14 amino acids. The V gene end was trimmed by 5 bases and the J gene end by 4 bases; junction bases not matched to a gene: 7. Germline V lookup: CDR1 SGHTA, CDR2 FQGNSA. CDR3 in amino acids: CASSPDRQSYGYTF. The CDR3, as DNA: TGTGCCAGCAGCCCGGACAGGCAGTCCTATGGCTACACCTTC.

The chain recombines TRBV24-1 with TRBJ1-1, with D possibly being TRBD1 (5 bases). Trimming took 9 bases from V and 2 from J, leaving 15 bases between them. CDR1 KGHDR and CDR2 SFDVKD come from the germline V gene. The CDR3 is made up of 14 amino acids. CDR3 nucleotides: TGTGCCACCTATGGAGGACATCTTAACACTGAAGCTTTCTTT. As protein: CATYGGHLNTEAFF.

The rearrangement joins TRBV6-5 to TRBJ1-5; D is ambiguous. The CDR3 consists of 14 residues. Germline CDR1 MNHEY, CDR2 SVGAGI. With 4 bases removed from V and 5 bases from J, the gap between germline ends came to 12 bases. The CDR3 spells CASSSTAVDQPQHF. DNA of the CDR3: TGTGCCAGCAGTTCCACGGCTGTTGATCAGCCCCAGCATTTT.

The gene calls are TRBV4-1 and TRBJ1-2, with D unresolved. With 2 bases removed from V and 2 bases from J, the gap between germline ends came to 21 bases. CDR3 length equals 18 residues. Germline V gene lookup returns CDR1 MGHRA and CDR2 YSYEKL. CDR3 region: CASSQTSRYRNRNYGYTF. CDR3 nucleotides: TGCGCCAGCAGCCAAACTTCACGGTATAGAAATCGAAACTATGGCTACACCTTC.

The V and J genes are TRBV5-1 and TRBJ1-1; D uncertain. This CDR3 is built from 13 residues. V was pared by 4 bases and J by 0 bases, with 7 bases between. Germline CDR1 is SGHRS and CDR2 is YFSETQ. CDR3 region: CASSMEVNTEAFF. CDR3 DNA: TGCGCCAGCAGCATGGAAGTGAACACTGAAGCTTTCTTT.

The table lists this clonotype with a few counts. The chain recombines TRBV7-6 with TRBJ1-3; no firm D call. Germline CDR1 reads SGHVS; CDR2 reads FNYEAQ. There are 17 residues in the CDR3. The germline V and J ends were trimmed by 1 base and 0 bases, with 13 bases remaining between them. CDR3 nucleotide sequence: TGTGCCAGCAGCTTAGGGGCTTGGGATGGCTCTGGAAACACCATATATTTT. This encodes CASSLGAWDGSGNTIYF.